This TCR beta chain comes out of a study of T-cell reconstitution after alpha-beta-depleted transplantation in children. Germline V gene data show CDR1 as MNHEY and CDR2 as SVGEGT. CDR3 length: 14 amino acids. V dropped 2 bases and J dropped 5 bases, with 10 bases sitting between them. Unique molecular identifiers tagged the TCRbeta library. TCRdb redid the calling of the PCR reads with MiXCR, one entry per CDR3 protein. The sample has more than 550,000 distinct CDR3 sequences, roughly 10% seen once; the top ten hold roughly 4%. This sequence was found in a human donor who donated a stem cell graft to a child with acute myeloid leukemia. V gene TRBV6-2 or TRBV6-3 combines with J gene TRBJ1-5; the D is unclear. The sample here was PBMCs from the stem cell graft donor, taken from the stem cell graft. CDR3 sequence reads: CASSYAGLDQPQHF. The CDR3 DNA sequence: TGTGCCAGCAGTTACGCGGGTTTGGATCAGCCCCAGCATTTT.